One sample yielded the 12 T cell receptor beta chains listed below, sequenced in a study of Ad26.COV2.S vaccination and SARS-CoV-2 variants. This sample's treatment: approximately 18 received Ad26.COV2.S at low or high dose, single or two shots; about 5 received placebo; per-sample allocation not given. It was on day 63 after the first vaccine or placebo injection that samples were taken. The protocol was immunoSEQ multiplex PCR, while the TCRdb copy is restricted to in-frame clones and leaves out a portion. Of around 320,000 clones detected, around 84% appear once; the ten largest clones hold roughly 2.1%. The sample consisted of peripheral blood, taken in a trial of Ad26.COV2.S vaccine versus placebo. Receptors originate from a person between 18 and 60 years old who received the Ad26.COV2.S COVID-19 vaccine or a placebo.

The V and J genes are TRBV3-1 (or the pseudogene TRBV3-2) and TRBJ1-3; D uncertain. The CDR3 is made up of 19 amino acids. Germline lookup yields CDR1 LGHDT and CDR2 YNNKEL (reference sequence). DNA of the CDR3: TGTGTCGAGAAACTGGAAATTGGTGGTGGGCTTTGGTCTGGAAACACCATATATTTT. It specifies CVEKLEIGGGLWSGNTIYF.

V gene TRBV11-1 combines with J gene TRBJ2-7, with 7 nucleotides matching TRBD2. The length of the CDR3 is 13 residues. Looked up from germline, CDR1 is SGHAT and CDR2 is FQDESV (reference sequence). The V and J ends lost 0 bases and 8 bases, in that order; junction bases with no gene match: 4. The DNA of the CDR3 is TGTGCCAGCAGCTTAGCGGGAGGGGTTAAGCAGTACTTC. Protein product: CASSLAGGVKQYF.

The chain joins TRBV18 to TRBJ1-2; D call uncertain. The germline V gene encodes CDR1 KGHSH and CDR2 LQKENI. The length of the CDR3 is 14 residues. The V and J ends lost 2 bases and 3 bases respectively, with 10 bases between them. This CDR3 is CASSPRVLDYGYTF. Here the CDR3 DNA reads TGTGCCAGCTCACCAAGAGTGTTGGACTATGGCTACACCTTC. The full variable domain, with the rest looked up from reference TRBV18 and TRBJ1-2, is NAGVMQNPRHLVRRRGQEARLRCSPMKGHSHVYWYRQLPEEGLKFMVYLQKENIIDESGMPKERFSAEFPKEGPSILRIQQVVRGDSAAYFCASSPRVLDYGYTFGSGTRLTVV.

The chain uses TRBV5-6 and TRBJ1-1; D is ambiguous. Trimming took off 0 bases at V and 11 bases at J, with 17 bases between the two ends. The CDR3 covers 14 residues. The germline V gene has CDR1 SGHDT and CDR2 YYEEEE. The CDR3 is CASSLDRPLGSAFF. CDR3 nucleotide sequence: TGTGCCAGCAGCTTGGACCGCCCTCTTGGGTCGGCTTTCTTT.

This rearrangement joins TRBV5-4 to TRBJ2-5; 7 bases match TRBD2. This CDR3 is built from 14 residues. Trimming took 3 bases from V and 4 from J; bases not matched to a gene: 6. Germline V gene sequence: CDR1 SGHNT, CDR2 YYREEE (reference sequence). In DNA, the CDR3 is TGTGCCAGCAGCTCTGGGGGGGATCTAGAGACCCAGTACTTC. This encodes CASSSGGDLETQYF.

CDR3 protein: CASSADRRVVAFF. The CDR3 coding sequence is TGTGCCAGTTCCGCCGATCGCAGGGTTGTAGCTTTCTTT. The chain recombines TRBV5-4 with TRBJ1-1; a weak D match, TRBD1 (5 bases). V lost 8 bases, J lost 10 bases, and 21 bases lay in between. The CDR3 has 13 residues. The germline CDR1 and CDR2 sequences are SGHNT and YYREEE (reference sequence).

The rearrangement uses TRBV3-1 (or the pseudogene TRBV3-2) and TRBJ1-2; no clear D gene. Trimming stripped 7 bases from V and 10 bases from J, with 16 bases between. From germline, CDR1 is LGHDT and CDR2 YNNKEL (reference sequence). The CDR3 consists of 12 residues. The CDR3 DNA follows: TGTGCCAGCACCCTCTTCGGGGAAGACTACACCTTC. Protein product: CASTLFGEDYTF.

The genes are TRBV3-1 (or the pseudogene TRBV3-2) and TRBJ2-1; possible D gene TRBD2, 6 bases. CDR3 size: 15 residues. Trimming shortened V by 1 base and J by 4 bases, and 11 bases separated the two germline ends. The V gene's germline CDR1 is LGHDT and CDR2 YNNKEL (reference sequence). The CDR3 loop reads CASSQAGLDYNEQFF. The CDR3 region has the DNA TGTGCCAGCAGCCAAGCGGGACTGGATTACAATGAGCAGTTCTTC.

This CDR3 is CASSSSGGPTEQYF. CDR3 DNA sequence: TGTGCCAGCAGCTCGAGCGGGGGGCCCACCGAGCAGTACTTC. This chain links TRBV2 with TRBJ2-7; 9 positions match TRBD2. The CDR3 has 14 amino acids. J gave up 6 bases and V 6 bases, and 9 bases lay outside the gene matches. The germline V gene has CDR1 SNHLY and CDR2 FYNNEI.

CDR3 sequence (DNA): TGCGCCAGCAGCTTGGACGGGGGTGGCTATGGCTACACCTTC. Translated, it gives CASSLDGGGYGYTF. The V gene is TRBV5-1, the J gene TRBJ1-2, with D perhaps TRBD1 (5 bases). The CDR3 is made up of 14 amino acids. The germline gives CDR1 SGHRS, CDR2 YFSETQ. The ends were cut back, 0 bases at V and 4 bases at J, with 10 bases in the middle.

The table lists this clone with a count of one. CDR3 loop: CASSGLGQYYGYTF. CDR3 nucleotide sequence: TGTGCCAGTAGTGGCTTAGGACAGTACTATGGCTACACCTTC. The J gene is TRBJ1-2, the V gene TRBV19; possible D gene TRBD1, 6 bases. V was shortened by 5 bases and J by 3 bases, with 13 bases between the two germline ends. Germline values: CDR1 LNHDA, CDR2 SQIVND (reference sequence). The CDR3 loop spans 14 amino acids.

The rearrangement uses TRBV4-3 and TRBJ2-2; 15 positions match TRBD2. With 4 bases clipped from V and 4 bases from J, the junction kept 10 bases outside the gene matches. This CDR3 is built from 19 residues. Per germline, CDR1 LGHNA and CDR2 YSLEER. DNA of the CDR3: TGCGCCAGCAGCCCCGTTGGGACTAGCGGGGGGCGAATCACCGGGGAGCTGTTTTTT. Its translation: CASSPVGTSGGRITGELFF.